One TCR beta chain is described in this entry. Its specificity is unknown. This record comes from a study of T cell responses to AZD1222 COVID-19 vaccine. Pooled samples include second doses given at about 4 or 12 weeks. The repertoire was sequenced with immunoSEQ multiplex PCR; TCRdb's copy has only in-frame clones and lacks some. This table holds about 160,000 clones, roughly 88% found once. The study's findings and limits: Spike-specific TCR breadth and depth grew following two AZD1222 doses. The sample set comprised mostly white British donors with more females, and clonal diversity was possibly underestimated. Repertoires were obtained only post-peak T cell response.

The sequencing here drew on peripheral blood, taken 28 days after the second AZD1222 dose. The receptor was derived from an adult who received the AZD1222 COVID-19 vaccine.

The CDR3 DNA reads TGTGCCAGCAGCTCGACAGGGGAGGGCAACTATGGCTACACCTTC. Amino acids: CASSSTGEGNYGYTF. The V and J genes are TRBV5-5 and TRBJ1-2, with 8 bases lining up with TRBD1. J lost 2 bases, V lost 3 bases, and 6 bases had no gene match. The V gene's germline CDR1 is SGHKS and CDR2 YYEKEE (reference sequence). CDR3 length equals 15 residues.